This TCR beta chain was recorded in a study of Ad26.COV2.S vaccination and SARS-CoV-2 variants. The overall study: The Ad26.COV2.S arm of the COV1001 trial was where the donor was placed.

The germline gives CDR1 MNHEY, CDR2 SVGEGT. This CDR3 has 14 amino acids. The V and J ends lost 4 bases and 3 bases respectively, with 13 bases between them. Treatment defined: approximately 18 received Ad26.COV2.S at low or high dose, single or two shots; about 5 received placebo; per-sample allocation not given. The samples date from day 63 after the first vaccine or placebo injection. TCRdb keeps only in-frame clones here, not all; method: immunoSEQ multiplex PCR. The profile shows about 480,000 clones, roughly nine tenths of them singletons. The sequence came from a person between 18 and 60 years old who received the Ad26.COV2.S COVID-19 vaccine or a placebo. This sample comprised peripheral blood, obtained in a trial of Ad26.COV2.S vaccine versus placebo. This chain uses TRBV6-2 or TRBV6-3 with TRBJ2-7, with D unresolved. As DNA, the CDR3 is TGTGCCAGCAGTTGGGCCACACCAAACTACGAGCAGTACTTC. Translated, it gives CASSWATPNYEQYF.